The 28 T cell receptor beta chains below all came from one sample that was sequenced in a study of PD-1 blockade in classical Hodgkin lymphoma (dated by TCRdb to 2019 to 2021). In the paper's terms, the time point label means: cycle 2 day 1 (C2D1) of nivolumab. All trial patients had relapsed after autologous stem cell transplantation, with cohorts A, B and C differing in prior brentuximab vedotin exposure. Library construction relied on the immunoSEQ multiplex PCR assay. The immuneACCESS repertoire file appears here via TCRdb, limited to in-frame rearrangements. These files lack a portion of the clones; in checked studies, under half of the deficit traces to unresolved V genes, and the cause of the others is not known. For this sample the table gives about 110,000 clones, of which 89% were detected only once. The ten largest account for nearly 20% of the sample. Material: peripheral blood mononuclear cells (PBMCs), obtained before the second cycle of nivolumab. The receptors stem from a human donor with classical Hodgkin lymphoma.

The V gene is TRBV18, the J gene TRBJ2-1; D tentatively fits TRBD1 or TRBD2 (6 bases each). The germline gives CDR1 KGHSH, CDR2 LQKENI. The V end was cut by 2 bases, the J end by 10 bases, with 18 bases between. The CDR3 runs 15 residues. The CDR3 region has the DNA TGTGCCAGCTCACCATACCCCCTACTAGGGGGGGAGCAGTTCTTC. Its protein is CASSPYPLLGGEQFF.

The chain couples TRBV5-1 to TRBJ2-3; TRBD1 matches at 10 bases. J gave up 6 bases and V 4 bases, and 5 bases lay outside the gene matches. Germline loops: CDR1 SGHRS, CDR2 YFSETQ. The CDR3 runs 14 residues. The CDR3 bases are TGCGCCAGCAGCGCGACAGGGGGCGAGGATACGCAGTATTTT. It encodes CASSATGGEDTQYF.

The rearrangement joins TRBV12-5 to TRBJ1-5; D possibly corresponds to TRBD1 (6 bases). CDR3 length equals 12 residues. Germline V gives CDR1 LGHNT, CDR2 FRNRAP. Trimming took 6 bases from V and 9 from J, leaving 12 bases between them. The CDR3 DNA reads as TGTGCTAGTGGAGCCTCGACAGGGCCCCAGCATTTT. Its protein is CASGASTGPQHF.

The chain has TRBV6-1 and TRBJ2-2, with TRBD2 as a possible D gene (6 bases). Deletions cut 3 bases from V and 5 bases from J, with 16 bases between. The CDR3 has 16 residues. The germline gives CDR1 MNHNS, CDR2 SASEGT. The CDR3 region is CASSDYGGLRTGELFF. In nucleotides, the CDR3 is TGTGCCAGCAGTGACTATGGAGGGCTGCGGACCGGGGAGCTGTTTTTT.

This clone was observed once. The V gene is TRBV21-1, the J gene TRBJ1-1. TRBV21-1 is shown as a pseudogene. This CDR3 contains 16 residues. The chain's CDR3 is CASSKSLYGTPTEAFF. In DNA form, the CDR3 reads TGTGCCAGCAGCAAATCCCTATACGGGACCCCCACTGAAGCTTTCTTT.

This chain links TRBV7-9 with TRBJ2-7; D is perhaps TRBD1 (6 bases). Trimming took off 4 bases at V and 2 bases at J, with 12 bases between the two ends. The V gene's germline CDR1 is SEHNR and CDR2 FQNEAQ (reference sequence). The CDR3 length is 14 residues. The CDR3 loop is CASSYTTGTYEQYF. CDR3 bases: TGTGCCAGCAGCTACACGACAGGTACCTACGAGCAGTACTTC.

The chain combines TRBV5-6 with TRBJ1-3; possible D gene TRBD1, 5 bases. Trimming removed 1 base at V and 0 bases at J, with 11 bases between. Germline V gene lookup returns CDR1 SGHDT and CDR2 YYEEEE. The CDR3 is 16 amino acids. The CDR3 here is CASSLLSGNSGNTIYF. The DNA of the CDR3 is TGTGCCAGCAGCTTGCTCTCAGGGAACTCTGGAAACACCATATATTTT.

This chain joins TRBV6-5 and TRBJ1-2; weak D call: TRBD1 (5 bases). This CDR3 region has 13 residues. V was pared by 3 bases and J by 6 bases, with 11 bases between. Per germline, CDR1 MNHEY and CDR2 SVGAGI. The CDR3 spells CASSYYSGDGYTF. Here the CDR3 DNA reads TGTGCCAGCAGTTATTATTCGGGGGATGGCTACACCTTC.

The V gene is TRBV7-9, the J gene TRBJ2-7; 9 bases line up with TRBD2. Germline-derived CDR1 and CDR2 are SEHNR and FQNEAQ (reference sequence). The V segment lost 6 bases and the J segment 7 bases; nucleotides outside the gene matches: 7. CDR3 length: 13 residues. This chain's CDR3 is CASSEPGLAEQYF. The CDR3, as DNA: TGTGCCAGCAGTGAACCGGGACTAGCTGAGCAGTACTTC.

Here the CDR3 reads CASRGDRLNQPQHF. The CDR3 nucleotides are TGTGCCAGCAGGGGGGACAGACTCAATCAGCCCCAGCATTTT. The V gene is TRBV2, the J gene TRBJ1-5; 7 bases line up with TRBD1. Germline V gene data show CDR1 as SNHLY and CDR2 as FYNNEI. After removal of 6 bases from V and 3 bases from J, the junction contained 5 bases not matched to a gene. This CDR3 is 14 amino acids long.

The CDR3 region has the DNA TGTGCCAGCAGCGTAGGGATCGCAACTAATGAAAAACTGTTTTTT. Residues: CASSVGIATNEKLFF. The chain couples TRBV5-8 to TRBJ1-4; unclear D gene. CDR3 size: 15 residues. Germline loops: CDR1 SGHTS, CDR2 YDEGEE. Trimming removed 4 bases at V and 0 bases at J, with 10 bases between.

This rearrangement joins TRBV5-4 to TRBJ1-1, with 9 bases that match TRBD1. V shed 3 bases and J 1 base; nucleotides not matched to a gene: 4. The CDR3 extends over 15 amino acids. Germline assignment: CDR1 SGHNT and CDR2 YYREEE (reference sequence). The CDR3 loop is CASSSGQGRNTEAFF. In nucleotides, the CDR3 is TGTGCCAGCAGCTCCGGACAGGGGAGGAACACTGAAGCTTTCTTT.

The chain recombines TRBV6-5 with TRBJ1-4; D is uncertain. Trimming left V 4 bases short and J 10 bases short, with 10 bases between. From germline, CDR1 is MNHEY and CDR2 SVGAGI. There are 12 residues in the CDR3. CDR3 nucleotides: TGTGCCAGCAGTTTACGTGGAGGAAAACTGTTTTTT. Translated: CASSLRGGKLFF.

This chain connects TRBV28 to TRBJ2-7; D is perhaps TRBD1 (6 bases). Germline V CDR1 and CDR2: MDHEN, SYDVKM. The CDR3 is made up of 16 amino acids. Between the trimmed V and J ends, which lost 5 bases and 1 base, there was a span of 18 bases. The CDR3 loop is CASSLNHREISYEQYF. The CDR3 DNA follows: TGTGCCAGCAGTCTCAACCACAGGGAGATATCCTACGAGCAGTACTTC.

The genes are TRBV4-2 and TRBJ2-7; TRBD2 matches 14 bases. This CDR3 is 14 amino acids long. V lost 7 bases, J lost 6 bases, and 5 bases stayed unmatched. CDR1 is LGHNA, CDR2 YNFKEQ, per germline. CDR3 amino acids: CASKGGLAGVEQYF. The CDR3 DNA is TGTGCCAGCAAGGGGGGACTAGCGGGAGTCGAGCAGTACTTC.

In this sample, this clone turned up a few times. The CDR3 protein is CASSTTDRVGGYTF. In nucleotides, the CDR3 is TGTGCCAGCAGCACTACGGACAGGGTTGGAGGCTACACCTTC. V is TRBV7-9 and J is TRBJ1-2; 8 bases align to TRBD1. Germline V gene sequence: CDR1 SEHNR, CDR2 FQNEAQ (reference sequence). CDR3 length equals 14 residues. Unmatched junction bases numbered 10, after V lost 5 bases and J lost 8 bases.

This clone appeared once. In the same sample, other DNA sequences code for this CDR3. The V call is TRBV10-3, the J call TRBJ1-5, with 9 bases aligning to TRBD1. Unmatched junction bases numbered 4, after V lost 6 bases and J lost 4 bases. The germline gives CDR1 ENHRY, CDR2 SYGVKD. CDR3 length: 14 amino acids. The DNA for the CDR3 is TGTGCCATCAGCGAGACAGGGGGTAATCAGCCCCAGCATTTT. Translating gives CAISETGGNQPQHF.

The genes are TRBV6-4 and TRBJ2-5; maybe TRBD2 (5 bases). The V gene lost 11 bases and the J gene lost 1 base, with 11 bases spanning the gap. This CDR3 spans 12 amino acids. Germline assignment: CDR1 MRHNA and CDR2 SNTAGT. The CDR3 DNA reads as TGTGCCCCGGGATGGGGCCAAGAGACCCAGTACTTC. Translating gives CAPGWGQETQYF.

The J gene is TRBJ1-1, the V gene TRBV13; 12 bases are a match to TRBD1. J gave up 2 bases and V 5 bases, and 6 bases lay outside the gene matches. The CDR3 totals 16 residues. Germline CDR1 PRHDT, CDR2 FYEKMQ (reference sequence). The CDR3 DNA is TGTGCCAGCAGCACCCGGGACAGGGGGCTTAACACTGAAGCTTTCTTT. This gives the protein CASSTRDRGLNTEAFF.

The CDR3 sequence is CASSFRINYGYTF. Written as DNA, the CDR3 is TGTGCCAGCAGTTTCCGGATAAACTATGGCTACACCTTC. The chain links TRBV28 to TRBJ1-2, with D hard to call. V was pared by 3 bases and J by 2 bases, with 7 bases between. The CDR3 contains 13 residues. Per germline, CDR1 MDHEN and CDR2 SYDVKM.

The chain is built from TRBV5-1 and TRBJ2-7, with D tentatively TRBD1 or TRBD2 (5 bases each). Germline CDR1 SGHRS, CDR2 YFSETQ. The CDR3 runs 17 residues. The germline V and J ends were trimmed by 0 bases and 2 bases, with 18 bases remaining between them. The DNA for the CDR3 is TGCGCCAGCAGCTTGGGGAGAGCTCGGGACGGTACCTACGAGCAGTACTTC. It encodes CASSLGRARDGTYEQYF.

The J gene is TRBJ2-3, the V gene TRBV18; D not resolved. Germline V CDR1 and CDR2: KGHSH, LQKENI. V lost 3 bases to trimming and J lost 1 base, with 11 bases between them. The CDR3 is made up of 15 amino acids. DNA of the CDR3: TGTGCCAGCTCACCCTTCCCCTCGGGCACAGATACGCAGTATTTT. Translated: CASSPFPSGTDTQYF.

The genes are TRBV7-2 and TRBJ2-3; 9 nucleotides match TRBD1. Germline loops: CDR1 SGHTA, CDR2 FQGNSA. Trimming took 6 bases from V and 2 from J; bases not matched to a gene: 12. This CDR3 is built from 17 residues. CDR3 region: CASRIAGTGLTTDTQYF. CDR3 sequence (DNA): TGTGCCAGCAGGATAGCCGGGACAGGGTTGACCACAGATACGCAGTATTTT.

The rearrangement links TRBV5-1 to TRBJ2-1; D not resolved. Germline V gene sequence: CDR1 SGHRS, CDR2 YFSETQ. The CDR3 covers 16 residues. Deletions cut 4 bases from V and 4 bases from J, with 18 bases between. CDR3 residues: CASSLTNTGNYNEQFF. CDR3 nucleotides: TGCGCCAGCAGCCTAACGAACACCGGAAATTACAATGAGCAGTTCTTC.

The chain joins TRBV6-5 to TRBJ2-1, with a weak D call TRBD2 (6 bases). The germline CDR1 and CDR2 sequences are MNHEY and SVGAGI. V was trimmed by 6 bases and J by 6 bases, leaving 9 bases between them. This CDR3 spans 12 amino acids. The CDR3 is CASRGGINEQFF. The DNA for the CDR3 is TGTGCCAGCAGGGGGGGAATCAATGAGCAGTTCTTC.

V and J are TRBV4-1 and TRBJ2-1; 11 bases are a match to TRBD1. The CDR3 has 15 amino acids. The germline V gene encodes CDR1 MGHRA and CDR2 YSYEKL. Unmatched junction bases numbered 8, after V lost 3 bases and J lost 10 bases. The DNA for the CDR3 is TGCGCCAGCAGCCAGGAGGACAGGGGGCGAGCGGAGCAGTTCTTC. It encodes CASSQEDRGRAEQFF.

V gene TRBV12-5 combines with J gene TRBJ2-5, with TRBD2 identical over 11 bases. The germline V gene encodes CDR1 LGHNT and CDR2 FRNRAP. This CDR3 comprises 14 residues. V shed 5 bases and J 3 bases; nucleotides not matched to a gene: 2. Written as DNA, the CDR3 is TGTGCTAGTGGTAGACTAGCGGGAAAAGAGACCCAGTACTTC. Translating gives CASGRLAGKETQYF.

Of note for this clone: In the same sample, other DNA sequences code for this CDR3. The chain has TRBV7-2 and TRBJ1-1, with TRBD1 as a possible D gene (5 bases). Germline CDR1 is SGHTA and CDR2 is FQGNSA. With 1 base removed from V and 2 bases from J, the gap between germline ends came to 8 bases. This CDR3 contains 14 residues. The CDR3 region has the DNA TGTGCCAGCAGCTTAGGAGGGACTAACACTGAAGCTTTCTTT. Translation: CASSLGGTNTEAFF. Filled out from reference TRBV7-2 and TRBJ1-1, the complete variable domain reads GAGVSQSPSNKVTEKGKDVELRCDPISGHTALYWYRQSLGQGLEFLIYFQGNSAPDKSGLPSDRFSAERTGGSVSTLTIQRTQQEDSAVYLCASSLGGTNTEAFFGQGTRLTVV.